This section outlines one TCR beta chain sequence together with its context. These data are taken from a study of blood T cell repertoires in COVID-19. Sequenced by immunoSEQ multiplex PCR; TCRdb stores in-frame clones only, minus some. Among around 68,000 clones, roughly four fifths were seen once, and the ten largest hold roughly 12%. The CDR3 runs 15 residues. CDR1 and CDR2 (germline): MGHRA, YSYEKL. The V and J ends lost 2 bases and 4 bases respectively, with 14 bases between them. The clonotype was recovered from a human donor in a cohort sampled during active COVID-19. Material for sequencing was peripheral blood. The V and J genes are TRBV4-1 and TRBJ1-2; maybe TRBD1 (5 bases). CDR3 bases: TGCGCCAGCAGCCAATCCACAGGTGGGATCTATGGCTACACCTTC. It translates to CASSQSTGGIYGYTF.